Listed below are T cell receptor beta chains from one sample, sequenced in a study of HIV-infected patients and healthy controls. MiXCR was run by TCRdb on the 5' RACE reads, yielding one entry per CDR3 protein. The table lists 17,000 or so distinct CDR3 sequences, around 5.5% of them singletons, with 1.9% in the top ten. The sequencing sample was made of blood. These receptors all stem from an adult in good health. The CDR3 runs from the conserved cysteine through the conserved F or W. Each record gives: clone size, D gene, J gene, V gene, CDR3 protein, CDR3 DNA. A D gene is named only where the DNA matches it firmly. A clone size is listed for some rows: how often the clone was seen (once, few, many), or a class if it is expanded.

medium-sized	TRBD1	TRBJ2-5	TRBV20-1	CSARGKDRGSSETQYF	TGCAGTGCTAGGGGAAAAGACAGGGGCTCGTCGGAGACCCAGTACTTC
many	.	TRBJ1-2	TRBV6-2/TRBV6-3	CASSYSNSGSYGYTF	TGTGCCAGCAGTTACTCGAACTCCGGCAGCTATGGCTACACCTTC
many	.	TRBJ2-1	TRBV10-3	CAIQGLDEQFF	TGTGCCATCCAGGGCCTCGATGAGCAGTTCTTC
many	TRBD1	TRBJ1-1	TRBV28	CASSPRGRGRNTEAFF	TGTGCCAGCAGCCCCCGGGGGAGGGGGCGAAACACTGAAGCTTTCTTT
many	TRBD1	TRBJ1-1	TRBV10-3	CAISPTGMNTEAFF	TGTGCCATCAGCCCGACAGGGATGAACACTGAAGCTTTCTTT
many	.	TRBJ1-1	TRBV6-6	CASSRGSMNTEAFF	TGTGCCAGCTCCCGAGGCAGCATGAACACTGAAGCTTTCTTT
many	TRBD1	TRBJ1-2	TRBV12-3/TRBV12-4	CASIKPGTGYGYTF	TGTGCCAGCATAAAACCCGGGACAGGCTATGGCTACACCTTC
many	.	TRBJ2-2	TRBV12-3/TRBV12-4	CASRRTAGELFF	TGTGCCAGCAGGCGGACAGCCGGGGAGCTGTTTTTT
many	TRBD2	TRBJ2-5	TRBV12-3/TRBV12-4	CASSFAGGRGETQYF	TGTGCCAGCAGTTTCGCGGGGGGGAGAGGAGAGACCCAGTACTTC
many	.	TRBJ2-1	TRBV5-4	CASSSGSLEGNEQFF	TGTGCCAGCAGCTCCGGGTCCTTGGAGGGCAATGAGCAGTTCTTC
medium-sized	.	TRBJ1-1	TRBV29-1	CSVVADNTEAFF	TGCAGCGTTGTAGCAGACAACACTGAAGCTTTCTTT
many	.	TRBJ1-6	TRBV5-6	CASSLGDWGFSLHF	TGTGCCAGCAGCTTGGGGGATTGGGGGTTTTCCCTCCACTTT
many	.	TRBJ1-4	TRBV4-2	CASLRTQAENEKLFF	TGTGCCAGCCTTCGTACACAGGCGGAGAATGAAAAACTGTTTTTT
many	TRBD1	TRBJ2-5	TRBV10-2	CASSRSQGVSETQYF	TGCGCCAGCAGTCGAAGTCAGGGGGTATCTGAGACCCAGTACTTC
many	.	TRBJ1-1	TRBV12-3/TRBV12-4	CASSLETDSSEAFF	TGTGCCAGCAGTTTAGAGACAGATAGTAGTGAAGCTTTCTTT
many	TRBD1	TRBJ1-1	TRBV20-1	CSARTLDRVLNTEAFF	TGCAGTGCTCGTACCCTCGACAGGGTCCTGAACACTGAAGCTTTCTTT
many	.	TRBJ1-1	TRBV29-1	CSALGGLLNTEAFF	TGCAGCGCCCTCGGAGGGTTATTGAACACTGAAGCTTTCTTT
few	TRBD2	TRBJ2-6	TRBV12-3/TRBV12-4	CASSLGLRGGTGANVLTF	TGTGCCAGCAGTTTAGGCCTGCGGGGGGGTACTGGGGCCAACGTCCTGACTTTC
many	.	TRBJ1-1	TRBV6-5	CASSLGANRQPNTEAFF	TGTGCCAGCAGCCTGGGGGCCAACAGACAACCGAACACTGAAGCTTTCTTT
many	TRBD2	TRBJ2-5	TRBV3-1	CASSLSAGEETQYF	TGTGCCAGCAGCCTTTCAGCGGGGGAAGAGACCCAGTACTTC
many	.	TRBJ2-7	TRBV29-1	CSVAGRSSYEQYF	TGCAGCGTTGCGGGACGTTCTTCCTACGAGCAGTACTTC
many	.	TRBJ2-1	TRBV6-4	CASSPGNNEQFF	TGTGCCAGCAGCCCAGGGAACAATGAGCAGTTCTTC
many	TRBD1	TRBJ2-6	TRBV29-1	CSVALTGSGANVLTF	TGCAGCGTCGCCCTGACAGGGTCTGGGGCCAACGTCCTGACTTTC
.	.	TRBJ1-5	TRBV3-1	CASSQESGVGSNQPQHF	TGTGCCAGCAGCCAAGAGTCTGGGGTCGGAAGCAATCAGCCCCAGCATTTT
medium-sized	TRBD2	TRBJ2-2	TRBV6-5	CASRLLAGGWNTGELFF	TGTGCCAGCAGGCTACTAGCGGGGGGTTGGAACACCGGGGAGCTGTTTTTT
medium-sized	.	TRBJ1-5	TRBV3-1	CASSPLYSNQPQHF	TGTGCCAGCAGCCCACTATATAGCAATCAGCCCCAGCATTTT
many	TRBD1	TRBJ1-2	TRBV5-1	CASSWGQGQGYTF	TGCGCCAGCAGCTGGGGACAGGGGCAGGGCTACACCTTC
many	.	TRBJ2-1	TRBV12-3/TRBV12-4	CASSFKLVDPNEQFF	TGTGCCAGCAGTTTTAAACTCGTAGACCCCAATGAGCAGTTCTTC
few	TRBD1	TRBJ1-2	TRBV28	CASSSGQFNYGYTF	TGTGCCAGCAGTTCGGGACAGTTTAACTATGGCTACACCTTC
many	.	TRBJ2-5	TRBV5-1	CASSPGNVPQETQYF	TGCGCCAGCAGCCCGGGGAATGTCCCCCAAGAGACCCAGTACTTC
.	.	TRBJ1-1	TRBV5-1	CASSLGQIAEAFF	TGCGCCAGCAGCTTGGGACAGATCGCTGAAGCTTTCTTT
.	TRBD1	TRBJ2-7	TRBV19	CASSGRDRGHYEQYF	TGTGCCAGTAGTGGCCGGGACAGGGGGCACTACGAGCAGTACTTC
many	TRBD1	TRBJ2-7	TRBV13	CASSFSVTGNEQYF	TGTGCCAGCAGCTTCTCTGTGACAGGGAACGAGCAGTACTTC
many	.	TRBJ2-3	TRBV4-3	CASSQDSARYVADTQYF	TGCGCCAGCAGCCAAGATTCTGCTAGATACGTAGCAGATACGCAGTATTTT
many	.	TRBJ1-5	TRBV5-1	CASSEGRAGNQPQHF	TGCGCCAGCAGCGAAGGCAGGGCGGGCAATCAGCCCCAGCATTTT
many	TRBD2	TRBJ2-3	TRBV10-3	CAISLYAGGPTSTDTQYF	TGTGCCATCAGTCTTTATGCGGGGGGGCCAACTAGCACAGATACGCAGTATTTT
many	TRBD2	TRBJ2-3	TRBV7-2	CASTPSGGAADTQYF	TGTGCCAGCACCCCTAGCGGGGGGGCAGCAGATACGCAGTATTTT
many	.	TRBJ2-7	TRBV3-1	CASSQDRGPTYEQYF	TGTGCCAGCAGCCAAGACAGGGGACCCACCTACGAGCAGTACTTC
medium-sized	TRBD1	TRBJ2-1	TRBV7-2	CASSLQTGGYEQFF	TGTGCCAGCAGCTTGCAGACAGGGGGCTATGAGCAGTTCTTC
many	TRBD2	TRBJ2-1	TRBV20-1	CSARGTSGGREQFF	TGCAGTGCTAGAGGGACTAGCGGGGGTAGAGAGCAGTTCTTC
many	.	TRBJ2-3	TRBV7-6	CASSRSGSGTDTQYF	TGTGCCAGCAGCCGGTCGGGTAGCGGCACAGATACGCAGTATTTT